The subject of this entry is one T cell receptor (beta chain). This sample is drawn from a study of blood T cells in healthy people across ages. Overall study: With template switching, about one barcoded beta molecule was captured per two T cells.

Primers used in a second PCR of about 7 to 12 cycles were a sample-barcoded 5' primer and a J-beta primer mix. TCRdb processed the 5' RACE reads anew with MiXCR; each CDR3 protein has one entry. The sample yields approximately 400,000 distinct CDR3 sequences, roughly half seen once. The CDR3 runs 17 residues. The germline V gene encodes CDR1 LNHNV and CDR2 YYDKDF (reference sequence). V lost 2 bases, J lost 2 bases, and 19 bases lay in between. The source of this sequence is a man in his fifties or sixties in good health. The chain recombines TRBV15 with TRBJ2-7, with a possible D match to TRBD2 (6 bases). Material: blood. The CDR3 is CATSRSKGAGLAYEQYF. The DNA for the CDR3 is TGTGCCACCAGCAGATCAAAAGGGGCGGGATTGGCCTACGAGCAGTACTTC.